These T cell receptor beta chains were read from a single sample in a study of T cell responses to AZD1222 COVID-19 vaccine. Using immunoSEQ multiplex PCR, the repertoire was profiled, and TCRdb retains in-frame clones only, with some absent. The sample shows roughly 100,000 clones, approximately 89% of them seen only once. This sample comprised peripheral blood, obtained 28 days after the second AZD1222 dose. The receptors stem from an adult who received the AZD1222 COVID-19 vaccine. Both conserved end residues are part of each CDR3. D genes are given only for firm matches. Clone size is stated in some rows and not others, as once, few, many or a class when expanded.

-	-	TRBJ2-7	TRBV14	CASSQVFGRFVVEQYF	TGTGCCAGCAGCCAAGTATTCGGGAGATTCGTCGTCGAGCAGTACTTC
-	TRBD1	TRBJ1-3	TRBV5-6	CASSPTGLSSGNTIYF	TGTGCCAGCAGCCCGACAGGGCTAAGCTCTGGAAACACCATATATTTT
-	TRBD2	TRBJ2-7	TRBV6-5	CASSYSMREGWEQYF	TGTGCCAGCAGTTACTCGATGCGGGAGGGTTGGGAGCAGTACTTC
-	-	TRBJ2-7	TRBV7-9	CASSLSIGGLNEQYF	TGTGCCAGCAGCTTAAGTATCGGGGGCCTCAACGAGCAGTACTTC
-	TRBD1	TRBJ1-2	TRBV10-2	CASRGQGSSYGYTF	TGCGCCAGCAGGGGACAGGGATCCAGCTATGGCTACACCTTC
-	-	TRBJ1-1	TRBV18	CASSPGPNLGNTEAFF	TGTGCCAGCTCACCTGGGCCAAACTTGGGGAACACTGAAGCTTTCTTT
once	TRBD1	TRBJ2-7	TRBV28	CASSLAGGDGYEQYF	TGTGCCAGCAGTCTAGCAGGGGGCGATGGGTACGAGCAGTACTTC
-	-	TRBJ2-2	TRBV7-2	CASSPGPLKRTGELFF	TGTGCCAGCAGCCCGGGTCCCCTTAAGCGAACCGGGGAGCTGTTTTTT
-	TRBD1	TRBJ1-2	TRBV14	CASSQGGTEKLYGYTF	TGTGCCAGCAGCCAAGGAGGGACAGAGAAGCTTTATGGCTACACCTTC
-	TRBD2	TRBJ2-1	TRBV19	CASSIGTSGGSYNEQFF	TGTGCCAGTAGTATAGGGACTAGCGGGGGCTCCTACAATGAGCAGTTCTTC
-	-	TRBJ2-1	TRBV12-5	CASGLVRGSSYNEQFF	TGTGCTAGTGGTTTGGTACGAGGTAGCTCCTACAATGAGCAGTTCTTC
-	-	TRBJ1-2	TRBV7-9	CASSLGGYGYTF	TGTGCCAGCAGCTTAGGGGGGTATGGCTACACCTTC
few	TRBD1	TRBJ1-6	TRBV19	CASSRDRDRSPLHF	TGTGCCAGTAGTCGCGACAGGGATAGATCACCCCTCCACTTT
-	TRBD2	TRBJ2-3	TRBV4-2	CASSQEGGEGLTDTQYF	TGTGCCAGCAGCCAAGAGGGGGGGGAGGGCCTCACAGATACGCAGTATTTT
-	TRBD2	TRBJ2-3	TRBV19	CASSGDYRTDTQYF	TGTGCCAGTAGTGGGGACTACCGCACAGATACGCAGTATTTT
-	-	TRBJ2-2	TRBV7-2	CASSRGVTGELFF	TGTGCCAGCAGTCGCGGGGTCACCGGGGAGCTGTTTTTT
-	-	TRBJ2-3	TRBV6-5	CASSYAADTDTQYF	TGTGCCAGCAGTTACGCGGCAGACACAGATACGCAGTATTTT
-	TRBD2	TRBJ2-1	TRBV10-3	CAISEDGWAGGLHNEQFF	TGTGCCATCAGTGAGGACGGTTGGGCGGGAGGCCTTCACAATGAGCAGTTCTTC
-	-	TRBJ2-7	TRBV11-3	CASSNREPDSYEQYF	TGTGCCAGCAGCAACCGGGAGCCGGACTCCTACGAGCAGTACTTC
-	TRBD2	TRBJ2-5	TRBV7-2	CASSSGLAKETQYF	TGTGCCAGCAGCTCGGGACTAGCGAAAGAGACCCAGTACTTC
-	-	TRBJ2-5	TRBV11-2	CASSLFAGRETQYF	TGTGCCAGCAGCTTATTTGCTGGCCGAGAGACCCAGTACTTC
-	-	TRBJ2-6	TRBV5-1	CASSLETSGANVLTF	TGCGCCAGCAGCTTGGAGACCTCTGGGGCCAACGTCCTGACTTTC
-	TRBD2	TRBJ2-2	TRBV7-8	CASSPWTSGNTGELFF	TGTGCCAGCAGCCCCTGGACTAGCGGGAACACCGGGGAGCTGTTTTTT
-	-	TRBJ2-3	TRBV28	CASSSDTDTQYF	TGTGCCAGCAGTTCTGACACAGATACGCAGTATTTT
-	TRBD1	TRBJ1-2	TRBV5-1	CASSLTGQERGYTF	TGCGCCAGCAGCTTAACGGGACAGGAGCGTGGCTACACCTTC
-	-	TRBJ1-5	TRBV6-5	CASRRGNQPQHF	TGTGCCAGCAGGAGGGGCAATCAGCCCCAGCATTTT
-	-	TRBJ1-3	TRBV15	CATSRGQGPGGNTIYF	TGTGCCACCAGCAGAGGCCAGGGGCCAGGTGGAAACACCATATATTTT
-	-	TRBJ1-3	TRBV7-9	CASNTWGGGAGNTIYF	TGTGCCAGCAACACCTGGGGGGGAGGCGCTGGAAACACCATATATTTT
few	-	TRBJ1-1	TRBV6-5	CASSSPGVNTEAFF	TGTGCCAGCAGTTCACCGGGGGTGAACACTGAAGCTTTCTTT
few	TRBD2	TRBJ2-7	TRBV4-1	CASSQGGGYEQYF	TGCGCCAGCAGCCAAGGGGGGGGCTACGAGCAGTACTTC
-	-	TRBJ2-3	TRBV19	CASSLTRHSTDTQYF	TGTGCCAGTAGTCTGACCCGACACAGCACAGATACGCAGTATTTT
-	-	TRBJ1-1	TRBV14	CASSQGGGAEAFF	TGTGCCAGCAGCCAAGGCGGAGGCGCTGAAGCTTTCTTT
-	-	TRBJ2-3	TRBV29-1	CSATATLGWGTDTQYF	TGCAGCGCAACCGCTACTTTAGGGTGGGGGACAGATACGCAGTATTTT